This T cell receptor beta chain was profiled in a study of beta chain features in type 1 diabetes (dated by TCRdb to the late 2010s). Regarding the research as a whole: Mean age, gender distribution, total cell number and subset yield did not differ between patients and healthy donors. Across all samples, around 100 million sorted cells were examined, and cell number per subset correlated strongly with RNA yield. Regulatory and stem cell-like memory subsets were isolated from only 8 patients and 8 healthy donors, whereas naive and central memory subsets came from all 30 or so donors. The study compared TCRB repertoires of sorted circulating CD4+ T cell subsets between recently diagnosed type 1 diabetes patients and matched healthy donors.

The entire amount of isolated RNA was reverse transcribed using the High Capacity cDNA Reverse Transcription Kit, so the sequenced TCRB transcripts were expressed ones. Deep immunoSEQ sequencing was performed on naive, central memory and regulatory T cell samples, with an average of about 4 million total reads per sample. Sorted cells were lysed in RLT buffer and RNA was extracted with DNase-treated RNeasy Micro or Mini kits, depending on cell number. To prevent cross-contamination, every cell subset was processed on its own, while patient and healthy donor samples were processed together. TCRB sequences were amplified from cDNA with the immunoSEQ multiplex PCR, producing 87-bp fragments spanning the CDR3 region. The amplicons were sequenced using the Illumina HiSeq platform. In the original analysis: PCR bias was corrected computationally using synthetic template baselines, and reads within Hamming distance 2 were collapsed, with unmergeable singletons discarded. Reads were aligned against IMGT to assign V, D and J genes, CDR3 length and insertions or deletions at six rearrangement sites. Within each subset, clonotype counts were normalized to sorted cell number, after which true diversity and Gini coefficients were computed with the tcR R package. The overlap coefficient, calculated on TCRB nucleotide sequences, was used to measure repertoire sharing. As a proxy for the pre-selection repertoire, out-of-frame TCRB sequences from naive cells were analyzed. In its TCRdb copy, this immuneACCESS table keeps in-frame sequences only and misses some clones. Where compared with another copy, unresolved V genes explain less than half of these, and the others have no known cause. V and J calls and clone size are copied from that table; D and trimming were computed from the DNA. Across this sample there are hundreds of thousands of clones, with roughly 13% seen only once. In total, the top ten clones hold roughly 0.017% of the sample.

A single peripheral blood draw of 90 to 150 mL on average was collected from each donor into heparinised tubes. Naive, central memory, regulatory and stem cell-like memory CD4+ T cells were sorted on a BD FACSAria II using a panel including CD45RO, CCR7, CD25, CD127, CD95 and CD27. Purity was above 95% for every sorted population. PBMCs were separated immediately by Lymphoprep density gradient centrifugation and were stained directly, without being cultured. So that batch effects would be minimized, each experiment stained and sorted samples in pairs, pairing one healthy donor with one patient. The table lists this clone with a few counts. Its cognate antigen has yet to be identified. No much larger clonotype is one base removed from it; base qualities were not supplied. The CDR3, from cysteine to phenylalanine, totals 16 residues. Just the 48-base CDR3 DNA is kept, in frame starting at base 1. V ends up 2 bases short and J 4 bases short, with an unmatched junction base count of 10. CDR1 and CDR2 were assigned from the germline V gene (reference sequence) as SGHAT and FQDESV.

The research as a whole found: Type 1 diabetes patients showed a moderate but significant shortening of TCRB CDR3 length in all four CD4+ subsets. Naive, central memory and regulatory TCRB repertoires appeared to be more similar among patients than among healthy donors. Because the HLA sub-analyses included only small numbers of individuals, any influence of HLA type on TCRB rearrangement was left unresolved. PCR may preferentially amplify shorter templates, but because patient and control samples were amplified and corrected together, any resulting skew would affect both groups equally. Sequencing cDNA rather than genomic DNA could over-represent highly expressing activated cells, although activation and CD3 levels did not differ between groups. Fewer insertions and more nucleotide deletions at VDJ recombination sites were observed in patients with type 1 diabetes, implying thymic rearrangement abnormalities.

The sequencing sample was made of naive CD4+ T cells from blood. Explained via the paper, the cell subset or site label denotes: true naive CD4+ T cells. The receptor was isolated from a man in his late teens or twenties in good health. The chain is encoded by TRBV11-1 joined to TRBJ2-7, and 8 junction bases match TRBD1. The sequenced DNA: TGTGCCAGCAGCTTAAGAAGTGGACAGGGTCTTTACGAGCAGTACTTC. Its product reads: CASSLRSGQGLYEQYF.